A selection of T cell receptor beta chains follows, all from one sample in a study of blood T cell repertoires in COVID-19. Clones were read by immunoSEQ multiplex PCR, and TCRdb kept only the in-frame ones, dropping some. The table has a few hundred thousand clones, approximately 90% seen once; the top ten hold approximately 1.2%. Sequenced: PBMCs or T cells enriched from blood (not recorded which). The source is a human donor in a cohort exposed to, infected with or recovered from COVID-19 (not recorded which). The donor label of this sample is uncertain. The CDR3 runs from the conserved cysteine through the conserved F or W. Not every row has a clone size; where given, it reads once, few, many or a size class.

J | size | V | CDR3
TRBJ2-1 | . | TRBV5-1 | CASSLVGTVNEQFF
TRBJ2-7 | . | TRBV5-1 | CASSLEAGGSYEQYF
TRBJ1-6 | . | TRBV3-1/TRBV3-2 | CASSPSPSSSPLHF
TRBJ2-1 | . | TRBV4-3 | CASSQVGGGYNEQFF
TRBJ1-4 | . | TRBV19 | CASSIWTASNEKLFF
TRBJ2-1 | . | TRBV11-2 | CASSLGAGGEFF
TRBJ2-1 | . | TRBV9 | CASSLRTGISNEQFF
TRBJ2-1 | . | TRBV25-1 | CASNRDTSINEQFF
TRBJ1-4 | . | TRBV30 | CAWRKQGENEKLFF
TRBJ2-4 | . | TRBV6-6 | CASIRGQGLDKNIQYF
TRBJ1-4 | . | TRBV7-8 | CASSLKRDTNEKLFF
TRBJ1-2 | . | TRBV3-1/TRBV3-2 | CASSQEGGIYGYTF
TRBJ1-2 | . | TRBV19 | CASSTLQGDGYTF
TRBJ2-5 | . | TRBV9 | CASSVEGGLYQETQYF
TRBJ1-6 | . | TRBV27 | CASSLSKGGSSPLHF
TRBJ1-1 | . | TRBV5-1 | CASSLTRVANTEAFF
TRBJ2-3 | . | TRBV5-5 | CASSWTVSTDTQYF
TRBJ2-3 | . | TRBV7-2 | CASSPRQTSTDTQYF
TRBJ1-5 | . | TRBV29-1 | CSVSGGAGIQHF
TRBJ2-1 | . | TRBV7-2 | CASRNRLASYNEQFF
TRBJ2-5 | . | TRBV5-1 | CASSLSGEETQYF
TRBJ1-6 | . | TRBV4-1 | CASSQVGRGLYSPLHF
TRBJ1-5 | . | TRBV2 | CASRNDNWRVHF
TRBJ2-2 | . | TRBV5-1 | CASSPGLNTGELFF
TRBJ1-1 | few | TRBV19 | CATRTGLQYTEAFF
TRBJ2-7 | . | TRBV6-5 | CASRAQGNYEQYF
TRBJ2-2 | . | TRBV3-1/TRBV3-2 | CASSQARLAATGELFF
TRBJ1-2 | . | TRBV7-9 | CASAGSRDGGYTF
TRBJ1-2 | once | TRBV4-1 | CASSPTGQGGLGGYTF
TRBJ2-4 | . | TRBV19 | CARWRGSAYIQYF
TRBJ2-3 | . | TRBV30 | CAWSVSSLDTQYF
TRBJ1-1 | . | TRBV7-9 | CASSFSGWEAFF
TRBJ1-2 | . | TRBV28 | CASSLTRRWHYGYTF
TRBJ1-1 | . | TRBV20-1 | CSAYMNTEAFF
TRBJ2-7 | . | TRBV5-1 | CASSLLRGGSYEQYF
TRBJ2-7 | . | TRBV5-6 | CASSRRGAFGEQYF
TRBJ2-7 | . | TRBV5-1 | CASRPPNEQYF
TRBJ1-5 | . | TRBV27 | CASSFRGSDQPQHF
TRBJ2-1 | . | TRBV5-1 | CASSPLAGQGGEQFF
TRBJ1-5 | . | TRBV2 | CASSEKFGLPNQPQHF
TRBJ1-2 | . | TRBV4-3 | CASSQERLHYGYTF
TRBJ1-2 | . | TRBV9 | CASSVDGGAVGYTF
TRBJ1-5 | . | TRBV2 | CASLNYSNQPQHF
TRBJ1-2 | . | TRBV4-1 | CASSVRSLGTGEYGYTF
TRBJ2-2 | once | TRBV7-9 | CASSPGQDLRTGELFF
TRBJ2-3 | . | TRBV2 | CASSPDRGSTDTQYF
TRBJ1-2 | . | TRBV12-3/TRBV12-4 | CASRPGQGFGYTF
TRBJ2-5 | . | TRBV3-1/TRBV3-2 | CASSQGGGLAQYF
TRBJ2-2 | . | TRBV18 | CASSPTSGASGTGELFF
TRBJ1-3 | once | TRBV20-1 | CSARGPTTIYF
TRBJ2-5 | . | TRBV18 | CASSPGQEETQYF
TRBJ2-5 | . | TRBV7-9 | CASSLASGETQYF
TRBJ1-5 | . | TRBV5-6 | CASSLVGSFNQPQHF
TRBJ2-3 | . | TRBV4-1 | CASSQEDSSGDTQYF